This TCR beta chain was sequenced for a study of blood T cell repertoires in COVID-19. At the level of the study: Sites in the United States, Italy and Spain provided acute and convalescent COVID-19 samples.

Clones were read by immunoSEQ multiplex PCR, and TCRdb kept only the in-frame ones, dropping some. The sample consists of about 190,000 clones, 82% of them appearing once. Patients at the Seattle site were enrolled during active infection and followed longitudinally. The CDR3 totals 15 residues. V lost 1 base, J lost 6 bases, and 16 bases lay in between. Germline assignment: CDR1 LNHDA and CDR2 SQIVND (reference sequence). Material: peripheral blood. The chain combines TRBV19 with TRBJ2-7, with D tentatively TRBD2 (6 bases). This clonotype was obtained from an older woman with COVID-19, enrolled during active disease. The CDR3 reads CASSIGEAGSGEQYF. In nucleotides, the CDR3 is TGTGCCAGTAGTATAGGGGAGGCGGGGTCTGGCGAGCAGTACTTC.